The present T cell receptor (beta chain) was sequenced within a study of beta chain features in type 1 diabetes. Findings and limits, study-wide: All four CD4+ subsets of Type 1 diabetes patients contained TCRB CDR3s that were moderately but significantly shorter.

As to this clone: What it recognizes is unknown.

The CDR3 runs to 15 residues. Germline trimming cut 1 base from V and 5 bases from J; bases unmatched to any gene: 6. Germline CDR1 reads SGHTA; CDR2 reads FQGNSA. Reverse transcription of all isolated RNA meant that expressed TCRB transcripts were sequenced. Generated by immunoSEQ multiplex PCR, the TCRdb table keeps only in-frame clones and is missing some. Of over 600,000 clones in the sample, around 12% were seen once. The chain employs TRBV7-2 and TRBJ2-5, with 8 positions matching TRBD2. The sequence was obtained from a man aged 30-40 years with type 1 diabetes. Sample: naive CD4+ T cells from blood. CDR3 amino acids: CASSLVGTRKETQYF. The CDR3 DNA reads TGTGCCAGCAGCTTAGTCGGGACTAGGAAGGAGACCCAGTACTTC.